This T cell receptor (beta chain) appears in the sequencing data of a study of tumor and adjacent non-tumor tissue in lung cancer (dated by TCRdb to the late 2010s). Regarding the research as a whole: Of the cohort, eleven to twelve patients had adenocarcinoma, 2 had squamous cell carcinoma and 1 had small cell lung cancer. Among the approximately 15 patients, ages ranged from roughly 31 to 80 years, around 10 were men and 5 were women, and disease was TNM stage I to III. Some 31 paired specimens, one tumor and one normal lung sample per patient, were profiled by TCRbeta CDR3 sequencing. Using bulk TCRbeta repertoires from approximately 15 lung cancer patients, the study set lung tumor tissue side by side with matched distant non-tumor lung tissue. A total of roughly 120,000,000 productive TCRbeta reads were generated by sequencing, corresponding to an average of approximately 4.3 million reads per sample.

Bulk unsorted tissue served as the source for RNA extraction, and RNA quality was assessed using a NanoDrop ND-1000 and an Agilent 2100. The donors were newly diagnosed lung cancer patients admitted for thoracic surgery in China from August to November 2014 who had not received prior chemotherapy. Anyone who had undergone radiotherapy or chemotherapy before, or who had another cancer at the same time, was left out of the study. Surgical tissue pieces of about 1-2.1 cm3 were preserved in RNAlater solution and were kept at -80 degrees C until use. Library creation used multiplex PCR. Reads for this sample came from an Illumina HiSeq 2500. TCRbeta libraries were constructed through three rounds of nested PCR with primers (Table S4) according to protocols modified from ARM-PCR. Before sequencing, PCR products of 200-500 bp were cut from the gel and purified using the QIAquick gel extraction kit. Processing in the source paper ran as follows. Reads were cleaned with Trimmomatic, merged with FLASH into complete CDR3 sequences, and assigned to V(D)J germline segments with MiTCR. Clonal diversity was calculated as the inverse Simpson's index using VDJtools. In-frame sequences without a premature stop codon were defined as productive reads. TCRdb cleaned the public reads at Q25 with fastp, built clones with MiXCR and kept in-frame beta chains. Records with the same CDR3 protein are collapsed into one entry carrying the most frequent genes and DNA. It is TCRdb's table, rather than the study itself, that gives the V and J calls and clone size. This sample gives about 80,000 distinct CDR3 sequences in total; roughly 72% of them show up just once. In total, the top ten clones hold roughly 9% of the sample.

The paper's findings and limits, for the study overall: The methods do not name the sequencing platform or mention unique molecular identifiers. Younger patients had significantly higher TCR diversity, and higher tumor TCR diversity was associated with shorter overall and disease-free survival. The top 100 clones accounted for a significantly larger cumulative portion of the repertoire in normal lung than in tumor tissue. With only about 16 patients in the cohort, the authors noted that larger samples and more detailed clinical data are needed. Peripheral blood was not sequenced, so blood TCRbeta repertoires were not examined in the lung cancer patients of the study. Tumor tissue showed significantly greater TCR diversity (inverse Simpson) than normal lung tissue (about 410 vs 180, P = 0.0075, Mann-Whitney U test).

Based on the germline V gene, the CDR1 and CDR2 sequences are MDHEN and SYDVKM. From the cysteine up to the phenylalanine, the CDR3 has a length of 13 residues. The retained sequence is limited to the CDR3, 39 bases, with the frame set at the first base. Points on this clonotype: No antigen is known for it. One end of the junction is discordant with germline, which a read error may explain.

The sample consisted of lung tumor tissue. This receptor was identified in a woman aged 35 to 49 with non-small cell lung cancer. The chain employs TRBV28 and TRBJ2-7; no D gene is confidently identified. The DNA is TGTGCCAGTCGCGTCCAAGGTTCCTACAAGCAGTACTTC. This sequence encodes CASRVQGSYKQYF.